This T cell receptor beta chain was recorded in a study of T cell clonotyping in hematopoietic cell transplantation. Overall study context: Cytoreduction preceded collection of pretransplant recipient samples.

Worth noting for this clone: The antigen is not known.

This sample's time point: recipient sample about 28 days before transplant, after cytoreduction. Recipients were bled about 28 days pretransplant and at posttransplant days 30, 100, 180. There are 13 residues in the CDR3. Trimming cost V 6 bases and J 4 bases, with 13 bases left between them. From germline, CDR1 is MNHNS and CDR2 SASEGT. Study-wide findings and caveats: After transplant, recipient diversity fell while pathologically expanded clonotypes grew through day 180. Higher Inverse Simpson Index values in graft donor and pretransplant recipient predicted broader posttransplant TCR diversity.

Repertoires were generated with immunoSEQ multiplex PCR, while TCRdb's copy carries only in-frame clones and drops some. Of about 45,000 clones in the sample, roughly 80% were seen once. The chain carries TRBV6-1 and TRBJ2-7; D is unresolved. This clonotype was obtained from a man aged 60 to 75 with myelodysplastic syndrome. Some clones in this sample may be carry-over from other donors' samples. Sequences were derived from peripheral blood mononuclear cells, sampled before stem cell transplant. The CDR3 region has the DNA TGTGCCAGCAGACAAGGAGCCCATTACGAGCAGTACTTC. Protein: CASRQGAHYEQYF.